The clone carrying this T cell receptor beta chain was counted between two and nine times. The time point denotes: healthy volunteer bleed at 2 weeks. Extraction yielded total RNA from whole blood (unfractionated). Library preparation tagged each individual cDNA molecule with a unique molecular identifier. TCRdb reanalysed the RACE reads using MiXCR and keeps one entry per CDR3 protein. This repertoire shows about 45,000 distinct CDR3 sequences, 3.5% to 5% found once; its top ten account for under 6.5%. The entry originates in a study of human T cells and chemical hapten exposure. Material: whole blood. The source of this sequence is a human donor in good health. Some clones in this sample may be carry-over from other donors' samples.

CDR3 DNA: TGCGCCAGCAGCTTGTCGACAGGGGCCTCCTACGAGCAGTACTTC. Protein product: CASSLSTGASYEQYF. The chain carries TRBV5-1 and TRBJ2-7; 8 nucleotides line up with TRBD1. V lost 1 base, J lost 0 bases, and 3 bases stayed unmatched. The germline V gene encodes CDR1 SGHRS and CDR2 YFSETQ. This CDR3 has 15 residues.